The 19 T cell receptor beta chains below were found in one sample sequenced in a study of cytomegalovirus exposure and HLA in healthy donors. Assay: immunoSEQ multiplex PCR; the TCRdb copy retains only in-frame clones and omits some. The table shows about 160,000 clones, with 65% to 90% occurring only once. Source material: PBMCs. These receptors were obtained from a woman between 18 and 29 years old in good health and CMV-seronegative.

CDR3 sequence: CASSPQEGQLNEKLFF. The DNA of the CDR3 is TGTGCCAGCTCACCCCAAGAGGGACAGCTGAATGAAAAACTGTTTTTT. The J gene is TRBJ1-4, the V gene TRBV18; 7 bases map to TRBD1. This CDR3 region has 16 residues. Trimming took 3 bases from V and 5 from J; bases not matched to a gene: 9. CDR1 and CDR2 from the germline V gene are KGHSH and LQKENI.

J is TRBJ2-7 and V is TRBV7-2; D might be TRBD2 (7 bases). This CDR3 comprises 16 residues. The germline V gene encodes CDR1 SGHTA and CDR2 FQGNSA. The V gene lost 3 bases and the J gene lost 3 bases, with 18 bases spanning the gap. CDR3 residues: CASSFQGGGVDYEQYF. The CDR3, as DNA: TGTGCCAGCAGCTTTCAAGGAGGGGGGGTTGACTACGAGCAGTACTTC.

The V and J genes are TRBV29-1 and TRBJ2-3; TRBD1 is a possible D gene (5 bases). Trimming took off 7 bases at V and 0 bases at J, with 14 bases between the two ends. Germline-derived CDR1 and CDR2 are SQVTM and ANQGSEA. This CDR3 comprises 14 residues. The CDR3 reads CSASGFPSTDTQYF. CDR3 in DNA: TGCAGCGCGTCAGGGTTTCCTAGCACAGATACGCAGTATTTT.

Here the CDR3 DNA reads TGTGCCAGTAGTATTGGGGCAGGGGAGAACTATGGCTACACCTTC. Protein sequence: CASSIGAGENYGYTF. The chain recombines TRBV19 with TRBJ1-2; D may be TRBD1 (6 bases). Germline-derived CDR1 and CDR2 are LNHDA and SQIVND (reference sequence). The CDR3 spans 15 residues. Trimming cost V 3 bases and J 2 bases, with 13 bases left between them.

This clone showed up just once. V and J are TRBV7-8 and TRBJ2-2; TRBD1 matches 8 bases. The CDR3 is made up of 13 amino acids. The germline gives CDR1 SGHVS, CDR2 FQNEAQ. V was clipped by 11 bases and J by 0 bases; unmatched bases: 2. CDR3 DNA: TGTGCCGGACAGGGACCGAACACCGGGGAGCTGTTTTTT. Translating gives CAGQGPNTGELFF.

This chain joins TRBV4-3 and TRBJ2-7; 8 bases are a match to TRBD1. CDR3 size: 15 residues. The germline V gene has CDR1 LGHNA and CDR2 YSLEER. V shed 0 bases and J 0 bases; nucleotides not matched to a gene: 1. The CDR3 nucleotides read TGCGCCAGCAGCCAAGAGGACAGGGACTCCTACGAGCAGTACTTC. This sequence encodes CASSQEDRDSYEQYF.

The rearrangement joins TRBV4-3 to TRBJ2-1; TRBD1 might be the D (5 bases). The germline V gene encodes CDR1 LGHNA and CDR2 YSLEER. Between the trimmed V and J ends, which lost 3 bases and 0 bases, there was a span of 9 bases. CDR3 length: 15 residues. The CDR3 region has the DNA TGCGCCAGCAGCCATACAGGTAGCTCCTACAATGAGCAGTTCTTC. This codes for CASSHTGSSYNEQFF.

This rearrangement joins TRBV5-6 to TRBJ2-7, with a tentative D call TRBD1 (6 bases). Germline CDR1 is SGHDT and CDR2 is YYEEEE. The CDR3 consists of 16 residues. The V and J ends lost 2 bases and 0 bases respectively, with 15 bases between them. The CDR3 nucleotides are TGTGCCAGCAGCTTCGGGACAACGTTTTTCTCCTACGAGCAGTACTTC. Its translation is CASSFGTTFFSYEQYF.

This chain uses TRBV6-1 with TRBJ1-4; 9 bases map to TRBD1. The J segment lost 10 bases and the V segment lost 2 bases, leaving 11 bases of the junction unmatched. The V gene's germline CDR1 is MNHNS and CDR2 SASEGT. The CDR3 spans 16 residues. In nucleotides, the CDR3 is TGTGCCAGCAGTGAAAACTTGGCTACAGGGGGCGTAAAACTGTTTTTT. This sequence encodes CASSENLATGGVKLFF.

The sample holds a few counts of this clone. Germline and junction disagree at one end, which may indicate a read error. The chain combines TRBV2 with TRBJ2-7; 7 nucleotides line up with TRBD1. CDR3 size: 13 residues. Germline V lookup: CDR1 SNHLY, CDR2 FYNNEI. CDR3 sequence reads: CASREGQAYEQYF. CDR3 DNA: TGTGCCAGCAGGGAAGGACAGGCCTACGAGCAGTACTTC.

The chain links TRBV7-9 to TRBJ2-7, with 7 bases that match TRBD2. Germline lookup yields CDR1 SEHNR and CDR2 FQNEAQ (reference sequence). After removal of 5 bases from V and 4 bases from J, the junction contained 5 bases not matched to a gene. The CDR3 has 13 amino acids. CDR3 amino acids: CASSPRLAYEQYF. The CDR3 nucleotides read TGTGCCAGCAGCCCTCGACTAGCATACGAGCAGTACTTC.

This sequence joins TRBV7-9 and TRBJ2-1, with D perhaps matching TRBD2 (7 bases). The CDR3 totals 16 residues. Trimming took 5 bases from V and 5 from J, leaving 19 bases between them. Germline V gene data show CDR1 as SEHNR and CDR2 as FQNEAQ (reference sequence). The CDR3 spells CASSALTGRGNNEQFF. The CDR3 DNA reads as TGTGCCAGCAGCGCCCTCACAGGGAGGGGGAACAATGAGCAGTTCTTC.

This rearrangement joins TRBV6-5 to TRBJ2-7, with TRBD2 as a possible D gene (6 bases). Germline values: CDR1 MNHEY, CDR2 SVGAGI. The CDR3 totals 15 residues. Trimming cost V 5 bases and J 0 bases, with 14 bases left between them. The CDR3 DNA follows: TGTGCCAGCAGTCCCGGGACTGCTATCTCCTACGAGCAGTACTTC. It encodes CASSPGTAISYEQYF.

The CDR3 protein is CASTKGGQGWEAFF. CDR3 coding DNA: TGTGCCAGCACAAAGGGGGGACAGGGATGGGAAGCTTTCTTT. V gene TRBV5-5 combines with J gene TRBJ1-1; TRBD1 matches 9 bases. V was clipped by 6 bases and J by 8 bases; unmatched bases: 11. The CDR3 extends over 14 amino acids. Germline CDR1 is SGHKS and CDR2 is YYEKEE (reference sequence).

J is TRBJ2-7 and V is TRBV7-2, with 7 bases identical to TRBD2. Unmatched junction bases numbered 2, after V lost 3 bases and J lost 0 bases. Germline lookup yields CDR1 SGHTA and CDR2 FQGNSA. The CDR3 extends over 14 amino acids. The CDR3 DNA sequence: TGTGCCAGCAGCTTCGGACTAGACTCCTACGAGCAGTACTTC. Its translation is CASSFGLDSYEQYF.

J is TRBJ2-3 and V is TRBV6-1; the D is unclear. CDR3 length: 13 residues. With 5 bases removed from V and 6 bases from J, the gap between germline ends came to 12 bases. The germline CDR1 and CDR2 sequences are MNHNS and SASEGT. The CDR3 DNA reads as TGTGCCAGCAGTATGGCTTCGTCCGATACGCAGTATTTT. Translated, it gives CASSMASSDTQYF.

The chain joins TRBV4-2 to TRBJ1-1; 11 bases line up with TRBD1. The CDR3 totals 17 residues. The trim removed 0 bases at V and 4 bases at J, leaving 7 bases unmatched. The germline V gene encodes CDR1 LGHNA and CDR2 YNFKEQ. The CDR3 nucleotides are TGTGCCAGCAGCCAAGATCAGGACAGGGGGCGTCTCACTGAAGCTTTCTTT. This gives the protein CASSQDQDRGRLTEAFF.

This clone showed up just once. The rearrangement joins TRBV4-1 to TRBJ2-6; TRBD1 matches at 7 bases. The junction had 7 bases not matched to a gene; V was cut back by 5 bases and J by 9 bases. The germline V gene has CDR1 MGHRA and CDR2 YSYEKL. The CDR3 consists of 14 residues. The CDR3 coding sequence is TGCGCCAGCAGCATGACAGGGTTTAACAACGTCCTGACTTTC. Amino acids: CASSMTGFNNVLTF.

The rearrangement links TRBV5-1 to TRBJ2-2; D may be TRBD1 (5 bases). The CDR3 covers 15 residues. Trimming took 3 bases from V and 0 from J, leaving 9 bases between them. Germline V lookup: CDR1 SGHRS, CDR2 YFSETQ. The CDR3 nucleotides are TGCGCCAGCAGCTCTTCAGGGTCGAACACCGGGGAGCTGTTTTTT. Translation gives CASSSSGSNTGELFF.